This T cell receptor beta chain was captured by sequencing in a study of T cells in localized non-small cell lung cancer. Findings and limits, study-wide: Adjacent uninvolved lung had the highest clonality, suggesting focused antigen responses. Since sequencing was restricted to only one region of the tumor, intratumor heterogeneity remains a possibility. Median detection of top 100 tumor clones in adjacent lung was 57 clones.

Assay: immunoSEQ multiplex PCR; the TCRdb copy retains only in-frame clones and omits some. Here the sample spans around 50,000 clones, about 88% being singletons. Germline CDR1 KGHSH, CDR2 LQKENI. This CDR3 is 13 amino acids long. The V end was cut by 2 bases, the J end by 6 bases, with 10 bases between. Remarks on this clone: What it recognizes is unknown.

This sequence originates from a man aged 40 to 70 with stage II lung adenocarcinoma. This sequence joins TRBV18 and TRBJ1-2; no definite D call. This material consisted of PBMCs, taken before any cancer treatment. The CDR3 nucleotides read TGTGCCAGCTCACCAATCTCAATGGATGGCTACACCTTC. Protein: CASSPISMDGYTF.